This TCR beta chain comes out of a study of cytomegalovirus exposure and HLA in healthy donors (dated by TCRdb to the late 2010s). As for the study more broadly: A later analysis indicated that the 95 to 150 validation repertoires were generated on the platform also employed for the 670 or so repertoires of the first cohort. A separate validation cohort of more than 100 different subjects was used in addition to the roughly 720-subject first cohort. The study aimed to test whether cataloging public T cell receptors could reveal signatures of past pathogen exposure. To predict cytomegalovirus infection status, the study brought together high-throughput TCR immunosequencing, statistical association of individual TCRs with disease status, and machine learning. Findings and caveats that apply to the study as a whole: It was suggested by the authors that the approach could potentially be generalized to other disease states and immunological phenotypes. Most TCR sequences were seen in very few donors, while some public TCRs were found in many individuals. In both the original and validation cohorts, the classifier was reported to diagnose cytomegalovirus status with high specificity and sensitivity. A total of 164 TCR beta chains were listed by the study as associated with cytomegalovirus. Subsequent analysis determined that TCRs grouped into clusters in the first cohort also showed a tendency toward co-occurrence across the roughly 120 validation repertoires, and roughly 95% of cluster scores exceeded 0. In vitro tests confirmed that a few of the cytomegalovirus-associated TCR beta chains recognize cytomegalovirus antigens. A later analysis had no HLA typing for the validation cohort, so co-occurrence there was scored across all 130 or so repertoires.

With regard to this clone: The antigen it binds to is not known. No quality values exist for individual bases; no much larger clone is one base distant.

Separate from the roughly 650-subject first cohort, the validation cohort of around 130 subjects was the group to which the donors belonged. The receptor library was made with the immunoSEQ multiplex PCR assay. In the source study's methods: A statistical classification framework was built to diagnose cytomegalovirus status from the catalog of TCR beta chain sequences. TCRdb retrieved this table from immuneACCESS and kept in-frame rearrangements only. Not all clones are present; in checked studies, unresolved V genes account for under half, and no reason is known for the remainder. The V and J calls and clone size were taken over from that table, and D and trimming were inferred from the DNA. The sample has 55,000 to 70,000 clones on record, about 91% of them singletons. Jointly, the top ten make up about 3.2% of the sample. The cysteine opens and the phenylalanine closes a CDR3 of 15 amino acids. CDR3 DNA is the only sequence kept; it has 45 bases, read in frame from the first base. After removal of 3 bases from V and 1 base from J, the junction retains 6 bases not matched to a gene. The germline V gene gives CDR1 as LGHNA and CDR2 as YSLEER.

Sequencing used PBMCs. The V and J segments used are TRBV4-3 and TRBJ2-7, with 7 junctional bases fitting TRBD2. This receptor was obtained from a man between 18 and 29 years old in good health and CMV-seronegative. The encoded CDR3 is CASSQVLARSYEQYF. The nucleotides read TGCGCCAGCAGCCAGGTACTAGCGAGATCCTACGAGCAGTACTTC.